This T cell receptor (beta chain) appears in the sequencing data of a study of response to subunit inactivated influenza vaccine (dated by TCRdb to the late 2010s). About the full investigation: Deep quantitative profiling of the T cell receptor repertoire was used in the study to follow responses to a trivalent subunit inactivated influenza vaccine.

The method was RT-PCR. Sequencing was carried out with an Illumina HiSeq 2500. TCRdb's own reprocessing of the public reads used fastp at Q25 and MiXCR and kept productive beta chains. Each entry merges the rows of one CDR3 protein and shows their most common DNA and genes. The sample includes around 530,000 distinct CDR3 sequences, with 16% observed a single time. The ten top clones hold 2.5% to 3.5% of the sample. From a lookup of the germline V gene (reference sequence), CDR1 and CDR2 are SEHNR and FQNEAQ. The CDR3 holds 13 amino acids from the cysteine to the phenylalanine. The read is trimmed to its CDR3 DNA, 39 bases read in frame from base 1. Trimming costs V 2 bases and J 9 bases, and their ends lie 11 bases apart. The research as a whole found: According to the authors, only a limited number of new T cells may be recruited by each seasonal influenza vaccination.

As concerns this clonotype: Its binding antigen is unknown. Nothing much larger sits one base from this clone, and base qualities are not available.

The specimen comprised CD4+ T cells sorted from PBMCs, sampled roughly 24 months after vaccination. The chain is assembled from TRBV7-9 and TRBJ2-1, with the D gene uncertain. This receptor was identified in a man aged 45 to 75 who received an inactivated influenza vaccine. Donor details come from another sample of the same person, matched by shared clones. The nucleotide sequence is given as TGTGCCAGCAGCTTACAAGTGGGCGGTGAGCAGTTCTTC. Its amino acids are CASSLQVGGEQFF.